This T cell receptor (beta chain) emerged from a study of T cells in Graves' hyperthyroidism and ophthalmopathy (dated by TCRdb to the late 2010s). Broadly, across the study: Peripheral blood samples were taken at the time of initial diagnosis, prior to any treatment. TCR V-J signatures able to tell the groups apart were searched for in a discovery cohort of 90 to 100 patients, of whom 40 to 45 had Graves' ophthalmopathy and around 58 had stable Graves' hyperthyroidism. An independent validation cohort of fewer than 20 hyperthyroidism patients and 15 or so patients who later progressed to ophthalmopathy tested prospective prediction of ophthalmopathy. The 100 or so discovery patients were randomly split 7:3 into training and test sets. Thyroid tissue and blood T-cell repertoires from six Graves' hyperthyroidism patients were also compared in the study. After sampling, hyperthyroidism patients received methimazole starting at 30 mg daily, and ophthalmopathy patients received high-dose intravenous methylprednisolone. According to the paper, TCR Vbeta CDR3 sequencing was carried out on 135 peripheral blood samples, which came from some 41 ophthalmopathy, some 73 hyperthyroidism and approximately 17 progressor patients. General conclusions and limits of the study: Sample size was not statistically predetermined, and blinding of investigators to group allocation was not performed. Most expanded thyroid clonotypes (frequency above 0.001) were also detected in blood, suggesting blood repertoires may reflect thyroid immune responses. In cross-validation, a model built on a 13 V-J signature told ophthalmopathy apart from stable hyperthyroidism with 85% to 90% sensitivity and roughly 82% specificity, and in testing the same model reached 80%/75%. During validation, the model predicted progression to ophthalmopathy a median of approximately six months ahead of onset, with approximately 70% sensitivity and about 72% specificity.

Hyperthyroidism patients were aged 18 to 65 years and newly diagnosed, with disease duration of less than 2 months. The study excluded patients with uncontrolled infections, other autoimmune diseases, pregnancy or lactation. Diagnoses relied on clinical symptoms, serum thyroxine and TRAb, thyroid ultrasound and orbital computed tomography. For progressor patients, blood was drawn at the first diagnosis of hyperthyroidism, before any ophthalmopathy symptoms had appeared. Ficoll-Paque density gradient centrifugation was used to isolate PBMCs from about 9 ml of fresh peripheral blood. Progressor patients were first diagnosed with Graves' hyperthyroidism and then developed ophthalmopathy during follow-up. Total RNA was extracted using Trizol reagent, and RNA quality was assessed on an Agilent 2100 Bioanalyzer. TCR beta CDR3 regions were amplified from RNA transcripts. The TCR CDR3 was subjected to a first round of RT-PCR using the HTBI primer set and the Qiagen OneStep RT-PCR kit. The libraries were constructed in a second round of multiplex PCR and then size-selected and purified. The libraries were sequenced on an Illumina HiSeq2000 using paired-end 100 bp reads. Concerning the study's data processing: SOAPnuke was used to process the raw data, removing reads that contained adapters or uncalled bases, had a mean Phred below 15, or lacked an exact match to the constant primer or identifier. High-quality paired reads were merged using COPE v1.2.5, and each unique nucleotide sequence was defined as a clonotype. Clonotypes were aligned to IMGT TRBV, TRBD and TRBJ reference segments using MiTCR v1.1. The analysis included only V-J combinations with a frequency above 0.0001, which together covered over 98% of the repertoires. A TCS score was defined as the ratio between F50 (clonal expansion) and ExV (chaos), using BLOSUM62-based TCRdist between CDR3 peptides within each V-J. Welch's t-statistics and random forest reduced roughly 530 V-J features to fewer than 15, which were used in a naive Bayes classifier (R e1071). TCRdb applied fastp at Q25 and MiXCR to the public reads, then kept only in-frame beta chains. Every distinct CDR3 protein forms one entry, paired with its most common genes and DNA. What appears here as the V and J calls and clone size reflects TCRdb's work, not the paper's. A total of hundreds of thousands of distinct CDR3 sequences appear in this sample, over 11% of them only once. The top ten hold about 5.8% of the sample.

The sample holds many counts of this clonotype. Its antigen has not been determined. Nothing much larger sits one base from this clone, and base qualities are not available. CDR1 and CDR2, looked up from the germline V gene (reference sequence), are DFQATT and SNEGSKA. The CDR3 numbers 12 residues from cysteine through phenylalanine. Only the CDR3 DNA stays, 36 bases, in frame from base 1. Sequenced: blood. The source of this sequence is a woman aged 30 to 39 with Graves' hyperthyroidism that later progressed to Graves' ophthalmopathy. This chain joins TRBV20-1 to TRBJ2-2; 7 junctional bases match TRBD2. CDR3 sequence: CRTGTTHGELFF. The bases are TGCAGAACCGGGACTACCCACGGGGAGCTGTTTTTT.